This TCR beta chain was observed in a study of cytomegalovirus exposure and HLA in healthy donors (dated by TCRdb to the late 2010s). Context from the whole study: An earlier analysis of around 600 of the donors reported approximately 300 Gb of sequence data and 120 million or so unique TCR beta sequences from 150 million to 200 million T cells. An early release that covered fewer than 750 HLA-typed donors contained 300 to 350 gigabases of sequencing data and about 84 million unique TCR sequences. Of the 300 to 450 genotyped donors, over 70% fell in the genetic ancestry cluster associated with self-reported Caucasian donors. The aim of the study was to test whether cataloging public T cell receptors could identify signatures of past pathogen exposure. Using immunosequencing, the study profiled T cell repertoires from about 620 subjects and related those repertoires to cytomegalovirus serostatus. A separate validation cohort of roughly 120 different subjects was used in addition to the roughly 640-subject first cohort. To predict cytomegalovirus infection status, the study brought together high-throughput TCR immunosequencing, statistical association of individual TCRs with disease status, and machine learning. In a later analysis, previously published TCR beta repertoires from 666 donors were re-analyzed and high-resolution HLA genotyping was added so that TCR occurrence patterns could be studied. In the later analysis, no new phenotypic data were used to find candidate immune exposures; instead, reliance was placed on TCR beta sequences and their occurrence across donors. In an earlier analysis of 587 of the donors, high-throughput TCR beta sequencing was used to judge whether each TCR beta V gene segment behaved as functional or pseudogenic. Donor age, sex, ethnicity and CMV serostatus were compiled alongside the repertoire data. A later genetic analysis used genome-wide SNP genotypes for about three fifths of the 666 donors, treating that subset as a discovery cohort. All discovery cohort repertoires had been generated on a single sequencing platform. HLA typing covered class I and class II loci at four-digit resolution. The number of typed donors differed by locus: about 620-630 for A, B, C, DRB1 and DQB1; 522 for DQA1; 606 for DPA1; and 450 to 480 for DPB1. A handful of DR-DQ haplotypes were handled as single units for association and clustering because linkage in the cohort was strong. Across under 500 genotyped donors of the cohort, an average of about 200,000 unique TCR beta nucleotide sequences per donor were sequenced, and 15% to 20% of those sequences were non-productive.

The cohort was made up of about 610 healthy bone marrow donors. Cohort members were all nominally healthy when sampled, although unrecorded immune exposures were likely present. The donor tested CMV seronegative and was one of the 352 seronegative cohort members. A peripheral blood sample was provided by each donor, and peripheral blood mononuclear cells were used for TCR beta sequencing. Genomic DNA extraction from the blood cell samples was performed with the Qiagen DNeasy Blood Extraction Kit. The library was produced with the immunoSEQ multiplex PCR assay. A mixture of 60 forward primers for TCR Vbeta segments and 13 reverse primers for TCR Jbeta segments was used in the multiplex PCR. The CDR3 region of rearranged TCR beta genes was amplified from genomic DNA by a multiplex PCR assay. The Illumina HiSeq System was used to sequence the amplified TCR beta libraries as 87-base-pair reads. On the study's bioinformatics: A later analysis counted about 80 million unique TCR beta chains across the 700 or so repertoires, and 9.5 million to 11 million of these chains were shared by at least two donors. Raw reads were error-corrected and collapsed into unique sequences by a nearest-neighbor algorithm in which closely related sequences were merged to remove PCR and sequencing errors. To assign V, D and J gene segments, CDR3 sequences were aligned to IMGT reference sequences. For a sequence to be retained, a match of at least six nucleotides to both a V gene segment and a J gene segment was required. A rearrangement was called productive if the CDR3 had no stop codons and remained in frame with V and J, and every other rearrangement was called non-productive. CDR3 was defined by IMGT convention, running from the second conserved V-encoded cysteine to the conserved J-encoded phenylalanine. Sequences without an unambiguous match to a single V gene segment were excluded from the earlier analysis of a few hundred of the donors. An earlier analysis of some 610 of the donors called V segments functional above 56.7% productive rearrangements and segregating when the between-donor standard deviation exceeded 5%. A statistical classification framework was developed to diagnose cytomegalovirus status using the catalog of TCR beta chain sequences. V and J gene assignment, in a later analysis, came from comparing TCR nucleotide sequences with IMGT/GENE-DB human TR gene sequences. Using the TCRdist pipeline, a later analysis assigned CDR3 sequences along with most-parsimonious VDJ recombination scenarios. A later analysis defined each TCR beta chain by its CDR3 amino acid sequence plus V-gene family, and excluded reads lacking a unique V-gene family. To address suspected cross-contamination and a sequencing artifact, a later analysis removed a few hundred highly shared, low-generation-probability nucleotide sequences. For each public chain, a later analysis derived a clonal expansion index from normalized ranks of inferred template counts within each repertoire. In a later analysis, generation probabilities were computed with a VDJ recombination model fitted to out-of-frame rearrangements, and the resulting probabilities were checked against IGoR. Hypergeometric tests were used in a later analysis to score TCR-TCR, TCR-HLA and TCR-CMV co-occurrence, with a repertoire-size bias correction applied to the TCR pairs. To estimate false discovery rates, a later analysis permuted the HLA or CMV assignments 20 times. In a later analysis, co-occurring TCRs were grouped with DBSCAN, and TCRdist sequence similarity was added when clustering was performed within HLA-allele-positive subsets. Repertoires with fewer than 30,000 or more than 120,000 public chains, plus five repertoires with anomalous nucleotide sharing, were excluded from co-occurrence clustering. In its TCRdb copy, this immuneACCESS table keeps in-frame sequences only and misses some clones. Where compared with another copy, unresolved V genes explain less than half of these, and the others have no known cause. The V and J calls and clone size come from that table; D and trimming were worked out from the DNA. The sample records approximately 90,000 clones, about three quarters of which are singletons. The biggest ten clones account for roughly 2% of the sample.

On this clone: Its antigen is not yet known. No much larger clone is present one base from it, and per-base qualities are unavailable.

Relative to germline, V is 6 bases shorter and J is 0 bases shorter, with 9 bases between their ends. Including cysteine and phenylalanine, the CDR3 has 15 amino acids. Only the CDR3 portion is preserved as DNA: 45 bases, with reading frame beginning at the first base. The CDR1 and CDR2 encoded by the germline V gene (reference sequence) are LNHNV and YYDKDF. Overall study outcomes, separate from this receptor: When HLA alleles, especially DR and DQ, strongly co-occurred, attributing TCR associations to individual alleles was difficult. Because counts were too low, roughly 18 rarely observed V segments, including chromosome 9 orphons, were left out of the earlier analysis of approximately 580 of the donors. Roughly uniform sequencing depth across donors was assumed in presence/absence analyses, although this assumption may not hold. Correlated functional status among segregating V segments might be attributable to linkage disequilibrium, but an unknown experimental factor could not be ruled out. In a later analysis, HLA-associated TCR beta chains showed more clonal expansion and lower generation probabilities than non-associated chains that were equally common. For the cohort, immune exposure information was limited to CMV serostatus. According to a later genetic analysis, donors in an Asian-associated ancestry cluster had fewer N-insertions in productive TCRs than the approximately 650-donor mean. An earlier analysis of around 600 of the donors showed that most TCR beta V segments appeared in productive rearrangements either about 87% or about 30% of the time, which broadly matched IMGT annotations. A later analysis found that most CMV-associated TCR beta chains appeared HLA-restricted, with HLA associations seemingly driven largely by CMV exposure. Cytomegalovirus status was reported to be diagnosed by the classifier with high specificity and sensitivity in both the original and validation cohorts. A further reported finding was that TCR beta sequences accurately predicted the HLA-A and HLA-B alleles for most subjects in the first cohort. Specific HLA alleles were associated with 18,000 or so TCR beta sequences at a false discovery rate of 0.05 in a later analysis. In a later genetic analysis, a missense DCLRE1C variant was associated with V-gene and J-gene trimming of TCR beta chains, and the association was replicated in an independent cohort. According to a later analysis, TCR association rates differed among HLA loci, with DRB1 alleles showing the most associated TCRs and HLA-C alleles showing the fewest. In vitro tests confirmed that three of the cytomegalovirus-associated TCR beta chains recognize cytomegalovirus antigens. Most TCR sequences were seen in very few donors, while some public TCRs were found in many individuals. HLA typing was unavailable for some donors at each locus, so association tests used only the typed subset. A later analysis reported that several top co-occurrence clusters appeared linked to parvovirus B19, influenza, CMV and Epstein-Barr virus. The 87-base-pair reads could not distinguish some IMGT-functional V segments, including TRBV6-2 and TRBV6-3, so those segments were excluded. The study gave a list of over 150 TCR beta chains associated with cytomegalovirus. The sequencing pipeline was judged likely to have produced a cluster of highly shared sequence variants as a technical artifact. In this cohort, only TCR beta chains were sequenced, and detectable features were limited by the absence of alpha or paired-chain data. The authors suggested that the approach could potentially be generalized to other disease states and immunological phenotypes.

The V and J genes are TRBV15 and TRBJ2-6; the D gene lacks a confident call. This TCR came from a boy under 18 in good health and CMV-seronegative. Material: PBMCs. The base sequence is TGTGCCACCAGAGGCGGCCCCTCTGGGGCCAACGTCCTGACTTTC. It translates to CATRGGPSGANVLTF. The full variable domain, completed from the reference TRBV15 and TRBJ2-6 proteins outside the CDR3, reads DAMVIQNPRYQVTQFGKPVTLSCSQTLNHNVMYWYQQKSSQAPKLLFHYYDKDFNNEADTPDNFQSRRPNTSFCFLDIRSPGLGDTAMYLCATRGGPSGANVLTFGAGSRLTVL.